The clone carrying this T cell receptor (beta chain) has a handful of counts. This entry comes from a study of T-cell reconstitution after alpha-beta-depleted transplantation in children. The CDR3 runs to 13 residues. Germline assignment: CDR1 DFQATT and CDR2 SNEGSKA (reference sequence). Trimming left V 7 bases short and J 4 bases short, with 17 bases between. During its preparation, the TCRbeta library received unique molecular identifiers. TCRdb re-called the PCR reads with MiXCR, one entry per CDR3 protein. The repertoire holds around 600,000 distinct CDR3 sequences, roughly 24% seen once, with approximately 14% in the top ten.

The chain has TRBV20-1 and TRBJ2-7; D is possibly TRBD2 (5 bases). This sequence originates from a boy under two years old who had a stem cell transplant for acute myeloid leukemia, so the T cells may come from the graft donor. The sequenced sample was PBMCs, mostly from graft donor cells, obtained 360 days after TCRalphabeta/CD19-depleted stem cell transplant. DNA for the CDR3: TGCAGTGAGACGGGTAGCGACTTTTACGAGCAGTACGTC. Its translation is CSETGSDFYEQYV.